The clone carrying this T cell receptor (beta chain) was observed once. These data belong to a study of follicular helper T cells after annual influenza vaccination. The CDR3 covers 13 residues. V was pared by 4 bases and J by 5 bases, with 11 bases between. CDR1 and CDR2 (germline): SGHDN, FVKESK. Only in-frame clones appear in the TCRdb table, and some are missing; sequencing was by immunoSEQ multiplex PCR. Altogether nearly 11,000 clones are present, 70% to 85% being singletons, with the ten largest covering around 0.79%. The source material was CXCR5- memory CD4+ T cells sorted from blood, sampled 6 weeks after influenza vaccination. The chain joins TRBV14 to TRBJ1-1; D is undetermined. The receptor was derived from an adult who received the influenza vaccine. The CDR3 here is CASSRGPGTEAFF. CDR3 coding DNA: TGTGCCAGCAGCCGAGGACCGGGGACTGAAGCTTTCTTT.